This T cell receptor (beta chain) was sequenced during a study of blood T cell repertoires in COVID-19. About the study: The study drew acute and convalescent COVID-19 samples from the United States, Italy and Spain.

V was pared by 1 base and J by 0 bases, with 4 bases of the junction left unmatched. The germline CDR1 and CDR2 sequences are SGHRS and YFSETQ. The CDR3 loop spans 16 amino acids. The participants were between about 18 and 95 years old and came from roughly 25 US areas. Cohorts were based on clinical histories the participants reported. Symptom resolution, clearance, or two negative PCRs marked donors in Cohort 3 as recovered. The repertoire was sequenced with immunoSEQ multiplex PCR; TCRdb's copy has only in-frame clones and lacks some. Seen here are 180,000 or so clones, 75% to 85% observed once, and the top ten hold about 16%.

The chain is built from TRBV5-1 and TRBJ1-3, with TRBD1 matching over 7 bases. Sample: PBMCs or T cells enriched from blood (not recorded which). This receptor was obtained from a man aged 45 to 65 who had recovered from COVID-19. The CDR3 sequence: CASSLTGQSSGNTIYF. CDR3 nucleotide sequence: TGCGCCAGCAGCTTGACGGGACAGAGCTCTGGAAACACCATATATTTT.